This passage covers 28 T cell receptor beta chains from one sample sequenced in a study of identical twins. TCRdb used MiXCR to reprocess the 5' RACE reads, holding one entry per CDR3 protein. Of more than 1.5 million distinct CDR3 sequences listed, roughly 35% were seen once; the top ten hold more than 0.25%. What was sequenced was cord blood. These receptors were taken from a newborn girl in good health.

This chain links TRBV28 with TRBJ2-4, with D possibly matching TRBD1 (6 bases). V lost 4 bases to trimming and J lost 10 bases, with 17 bases between them. Germline assignment: CDR1 MDHEN and CDR2 SYDVKM. The CDR3 covers 14 residues. The CDR3 reads CASSWLAGGDIQYF. For the CDR3, the DNA is TGTGCCAGCAGTTGGCTAGCTGGGGGCGATATTCAGTACTTC.

Ten or more counts support this clonotype. V is TRBV10-3 and J is TRBJ2-3, with D perhaps matching TRBD2 (6 bases). This CDR3 comprises 15 residues. Per germline, CDR1 ENHRY and CDR2 SYGVKD. V lost 5 bases, J lost 0 bases, and 12 bases lay in between. The CDR3 region is CAISPIGTSTDTQYF. The CDR3 region has the DNA TGTGCCATCAGTCCCATCGGGACTAGCACAGATACGCAGTATTTT.

Only one count was recorded for this clonotype. The chain combines TRBV7-2 with TRBJ2-3; D is ambiguous. V dropped 5 bases and J dropped 4 bases, with 13 bases sitting between them. Germline loops: CDR1 SGHTA, CDR2 FQGNSA. The CDR3 spans 14 residues. In DNA form, the CDR3 reads TGTGCCAGCAGCACCCTACGGCCCCCAGATACGCAGTATTTT. Residues: CASSTLRPPDTQYF. Full variable domain (missing parts from reference TRBV7-2 and TRBJ2-3): GAGVSQSPSNKVTEKGKDVELRCDPISGHTALYWYRQSLGQGLEFLIYFQGNSAPDKSGLPSDRFSAERTGGSVSTLTIQRTQQEDSAVYLCASSTLRPPDTQYFGPGTRLTVL.

V usage is TRBV3-1 and J usage is TRBJ2-7; 9 bases line up with TRBD1. Losses at the gene ends were 5 bases for V and 3 bases for J; bases not matched to a gene: 5. CDR3 length equals 14 residues. Germline lookup yields CDR1 LGHDT and CDR2 YNNKEL (reference sequence). This CDR3 is CASSTTTGGYEQYF. DNA for the CDR3: TGTGCCAGCAGCACTACGACAGGGGGCTACGAGCAGTACTTC.

Regarding this clonotype: A much larger clone is a single base away; this may be a read error. This sequence joins TRBV4-2 and TRBJ2-1, with D perhaps TRBD1 (6 bases). Germline V lookup: CDR1 LGHNA, CDR2 YNFKEQ. The CDR3 length is 14 residues. Trimming left V 4 bases short and J 6 bases short, with 13 bases between. The CDR3: CASSRPGTCNEQFF. The CDR3 coding sequence is TGTGCCAGCAGCCGACCCGGGACATGCAATGAGCAGTTCTTC.

The V and J genes are TRBV14 and TRBJ2-3; 7 bases align to TRBD1. J lost 4 bases, V lost 1 base, and 5 bases had no gene match. CDR3 length equals 15 residues. Germline values: CDR1 SGHDN, CDR2 FVKESK. The CDR3 DNA sequence: TGTGCCAGCAGCCAAGGGGACAGTGCCGCAGATACGCAGTATTTT. It specifies CASSQGDSAADTQYF.

V usage is TRBV7-8 and J usage is TRBJ2-1, with D hard to call. The ends were cut back, 4 bases at V and 2 bases at J, with 30 bases in the middle. CDR3 length: 21 residues. Germline V gene sequence: CDR1 SGHVS, CDR2 FQNEAQ. The CDR3 DNA sequence: TGTGCCAGCAGCTACGGCTGGACGGTCACCTCCATGGCCTCGGCCTACAATGAGCAGTTCTTC. It codes for CASSYGWTVTSMASAYNEQFF. The entire variable domain, with the rest obtained from reference TRBV7-8 and TRBJ2-1, is as follows: GAGVSQSPRYKVAKRGQDVALRCDPISGHVSLFWYQQALGQGPEFLTYFQNEAQLDKSGLPSDRFFAERPEGSVSTLKIQRTQQEDSAVYLCASSYGWTVTSMASAYNEQFFGPGTRLTVL.

This clonotype turned up a few times. The chain uses TRBV20-1 and TRBJ2-7; 7 nucleotides align to TRBD1. The junction had 16 bases not matched to a gene; V was cut back by 3 bases and J by 2 bases. CDR1 and CDR2 (germline): DFQATT, SNEGSKA (reference sequence). This CDR3 region has 17 residues. The CDR3, as DNA: TGCAGTGCTAGCCCGCCATTTTCACACACAGGGGCCTACGAGCAGTACTTC. It yields the protein CSASPPFSHTGAYEQYF.

The rearrangement uses TRBV12-5 and TRBJ2-5; 14 bases are shared with TRBD2. J lost 11 bases, V lost 3 bases, and 23 bases had no gene match. The germline V gene has CDR1 LGHNT and CDR2 FRNRAP. CDR3 length: 20 residues. DNA of the CDR3: TGTGCTAGTGGTTTTCGCGCCCCGGGACTAGCGGGAGAAACTGGGAATGAGCAGTACTTC. Translating gives CASGFRAPGLAGETGNEQYF. The variable domain in full, with the rest retrieved from reference TRBV12-5 and TRBJ2-5, is DARVTQTPRHKVTEMGQEVTMRCQPILGHNTVFWYRQTMMQGLELLAYFRNRAPLDDSGMPKDRFSAEMPDATLATLKIQPSEPRDSAVYFCASGFRAPGLAGETGNEQYFGPGTRLLVL.

This clonotype has just a few counts. The CDR3 bases are TGCAGTGCTTCGCTTTTGGAGACCCAGTACTTC. Residues: CSASLLETQYF. V and J are TRBV20-1 and TRBJ2-5; D is unclear. This CDR3 is 11 amino acids long. The V gene lost 5 bases and the J gene lost 5 bases, with 9 bases spanning the gap. Per germline, CDR1 DFQATT and CDR2 SNEGSKA (reference sequence).

V gene TRBV2 combines with J gene TRBJ2-7, with TRBD2 matching 13 bases. The CDR3 totals 15 residues. The V gene end was trimmed by 8 bases and the J gene end by 11 bases; junction bases not matched to a gene: 15. Germline V lookup: CDR1 SNHLY, CDR2 FYNNEI. CDR3 sequence (DNA): TGTGCCAGCGCCCCTGAGTGGACTAGCGGGGGCCCGGAGTACTTC. It specifies CASAPEWTSGGPEYF.

The rearrangement joins TRBV6-1 to TRBJ2-5; D is ambiguous. V lost 7 bases and J lost 3, with 12 bases in between. The V gene's germline CDR1 is MNHNS and CDR2 SASEGT. This CDR3 spans 13 amino acids. CDR3 nucleotides: TGTGCCAGCACCAACCGCGGAAAAGAGACCCAGTACTTC. Protein sequence: CASTNRGKETQYF.

This clonotype was observed a handful of times. The chain is built from TRBV20-1 and TRBJ2-4; 10 bases line up with TRBD1. Germline CDR1 is DFQATT and CDR2 is SNEGSKA (reference sequence). The CDR3 runs to 17 residues. J gave up 0 bases and V 6 bases, and 11 bases lay outside the gene matches. CDR3 amino acids: CSAQDRGWGLAKNIQYF. CDR3 in DNA: TGCAGTGCCCAGGACAGGGGGTGGGGGTTAGCCAAAAACATTCAGTACTTC.

The chain recombines TRBV20-1 with TRBJ2-2; 11 bases are shared with TRBD2. The CDR3 consists of 17 residues. J lost 0 bases, V lost 6 bases, and 9 bases had no gene match. Germline CDR1 is DFQATT and CDR2 is SNEGSKA (reference sequence). CDR3 DNA sequence: TGCAGTGCGTTTTTAGCGGGAGGGCCCTCGAACACCGGGGAGCTGTTTTTT. This gives the protein CSAFLAGGPSNTGELFF.

Only a few counts were recorded for this clonotype. The V call is TRBV20-1, the J call TRBJ2-7; D might be TRBD1 or TRBD2, each matching 5 bases. Germline assignment: CDR1 DFQATT and CDR2 SNEGSKA (reference sequence). The CDR3 is made up of 12 amino acids. In nucleotides, the CDR3 is TGCAGGACCGGGACGGCCTTGTACGAGCAGTACTTC. This codes for CRTGTALYEQYF.

The chain joins TRBV10-2 to TRBJ1-5; D is ambiguous. Germline loops: CDR1 WSHSY, CDR2 SAAADI. The CDR3 extends over 15 amino acids. Deletions cut 5 bases from V and 0 bases from J, with 11 bases between. The CDR3 region has the DNA TGCGCCAGCAGTCCGGAACGGTATAGCAATCAGCCCCAGCATTTT. This translates into CASSPERYSNQPQHF.

The chain combines TRBV20-1 with TRBJ2-7; D remains ambiguous. Germline loops: CDR1 DFQATT, CDR2 SNEGSKA (reference sequence). This CDR3 is built from 10 residues. The ends were cut back, 5 bases at V and 9 bases at J, with 11 bases in the middle. Here the CDR3 DNA reads TGCAGTGCTCCCCTTTTAGGGCAGTACTTC. Its translation: CSAPLLGQYF.

The chain is built from TRBV6-2 or TRBV6-3 and TRBJ2-7, with 11 bases fitting TRBD2. The CDR3 has 14 amino acids. Looked up from germline, CDR1 is MNHEY and CDR2 is SVGEGT. The trim removed 8 bases at V and 3 bases at J, leaving 6 bases unmatched. The CDR3 nucleotides are TGTGCCAGCCAGGGACTAGCGGAATTCTACGAGCAGTACTTC. Amino acid sequence: CASQGLAEFYEQYF.

The chain combines TRBV11-2 with TRBJ2-3; D call uncertain. The ends were cut back, 0 bases at V and 4 bases at J, with 5 bases in the middle. The CDR3 covers 13 residues. In germline, CDR1 is SGHAT, CDR2 FQNNGV. The chain's CDR3 is CASSLEMADTQYF. DNA for the CDR3: TGTGCCAGCAGCTTAGAGATGGCAGATACGCAGTATTTT.

This clonotype appeared a few times. V is TRBV7-8 and J is TRBJ2-7; D call uncertain. CDR1 and CDR2 from the germline V gene are SGHVS and FQNEAQ. The CDR3 sequence is 17 residues long. V lost 2 bases and J lost 2, with 19 bases in between. The CDR3 coding sequence is TGTGCCAGCAGCTTATCGGTATATTCGGCGCGGCCCTACGAGCAGTACTTC. Its protein product is CASSLSVYSARPYEQYF. The whole variable domain, filled in from reference TRBV7-8 and TRBJ2-7, reads GAGVSQSPRYKVAKRGQDVALRCDPISGHVSLFWYQQALGQGPEFLTYFQNEAQLDKSGLPSDRFFAERPEGSVSTLKIQRTQQEDSAVYLCASSLSVYSARPYEQYFGPGTRLTVT.

This clonotype was recorded a few times. This chain uses TRBV6-6 with TRBJ2-5; possibly TRBD1 or TRBD2 for D (5 bases each). From germline, CDR1 is MNHNY and CDR2 SVGAGI (reference sequence). This CDR3 spans 15 amino acids. V lost 4 bases to trimming and J lost 5 bases, with 17 bases between them. The CDR3 spells CASSSPRARGETQYF. As DNA, the CDR3 is TGTGCCAGCAGTTCCCCCAGGGCCCGAGGGGAGACCCAGTACTTC.

In this sample, this clonotype turned up a few times. This rearrangement joins TRBV6-6 to TRBJ2-1; D ambiguous. Germline loops: CDR1 MNHNY, CDR2 SVGAGI (reference sequence). V shed 5 bases and J shed 13 bases, with 12 bases lying between them. The CDR3 loop spans 11 amino acids. In DNA, the CDR3 is TGTGCCAGCAGTCCTCAGGTCGGACAGTTCTTC. Amino acid sequence: CASSPQVGQFF.

This clonotype was seen only a few times. The chain couples TRBV20-1 to TRBJ2-7, with 10 bases that match TRBD1. V was clipped by 4 bases and J by 4 bases; unmatched bases: 4. This CDR3 is 13 amino acids long. Germline V gene sequence: CDR1 DFQATT, CDR2 SNEGSKA (reference sequence). The CDR3 is CSAKTGGPYEQYF. In DNA form, the CDR3 reads TGCAGTGCTAAGACAGGGGGCCCTTACGAGCAGTACTTC.

This clonotype was recorded a few times. The rearrangement uses TRBV24-1 and TRBJ1-5, with no clear D. Trimming stripped 6 bases from V and 3 bases from J, with 11 bases between. The CDR3 consists of 14 residues. In germline, CDR1 is KGHDR, CDR2 SFDVKD. DNA for the CDR3: TGTGCCACCAGTAGCTGGGGAGACAATCAGCCCCAGCATTTT. This sequence encodes CATSSWGDNQPQHF.

In its sample, this clonotype was seen many times. The chain couples TRBV7-9 to TRBJ2-7; 7 nucleotides agree with TRBD1. The CDR3 has 16 residues. Trimming removed 5 bases from V and 2 bases from J; junction bases left unmatched: 12. Germline V gives CDR1 SEHNR, CDR2 FQNEAQ (reference sequence). CDR3 coding DNA: TGTGCCAGCAGCCCCTCTCCCGGGACAGCTCCCTACGAGCAGTACTTC. Translation: CASSPSPGTAPYEQYF.

This rearrangement joins TRBV4-2 to TRBJ2-1, with D possibly matching TRBD2 (6 bases). V lost 0 bases and J lost 4, with 10 bases in between. The CDR3 is 15 residues long. The germline V gene encodes CDR1 LGHNA and CDR2 YNFKEQ. This CDR3 is CASSQEGDLYNEQFF. The DNA for the CDR3 is TGTGCCAGCAGCCAAGAAGGGGACTTGTACAATGAGCAGTTCTTC.

This clonotype was detected only a few times. The genes are TRBV29-1 and TRBJ1-6, with 7 bases fitting TRBD1. The germline V gene encodes CDR1 SQVTM and CDR2 ANQGSEA. CDR3 size: 13 residues. The trim removed 4 bases at V and 7 bases at J, leaving 4 bases unmatched. CDR3 amino acids: CSVGDSLNSPLHF. The CDR3 nucleotides are TGCAGCGTTGGGGACAGTTTGAATTCACCCCTCCACTTT. The complete variable domain, with remaining parts taken from reference TRBV29-1 and TRBJ1-6, reads SAVISQKPSRDICQRGTSLTIQCQVDSQVTMMFWYRQQPGQSLTLIATANQGSEATYESGFVIDKFPISRPNLTFSTLTVSNMSPEDSSIYLCSVGDSLNSPLHFGNGTRLTVT.

This clonotype was recorded a few times. J is TRBJ2-1 and V is TRBV14, with 8 bases fitting TRBD2. The CDR3 totals 17 residues. Germline V gene data show CDR1 as SGHDN and CDR2 as FVKESK. With V trimmed by 4 bases and J by 4 bases, 12 bases remained unmatched. In DNA form, the CDR3 reads TGTGCCAGCAGCCCTCTTACTAGCGGTCGAGGTTACAATGAGCAGTTCTTC. The encoded protein is CASSPLTSGRGYNEQFF.